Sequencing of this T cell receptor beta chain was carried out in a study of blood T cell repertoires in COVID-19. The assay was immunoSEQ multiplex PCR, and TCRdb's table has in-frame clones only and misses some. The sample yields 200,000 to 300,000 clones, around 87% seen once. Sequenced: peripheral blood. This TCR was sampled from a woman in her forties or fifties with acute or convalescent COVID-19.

CDR3 nucleotide sequence: TGTGCCAGCAGCTTGTACACACCGTCCTATGGCTACACCTTC. Residues: CASSLYTPSYGYTF. The chain joins TRBV5-4 to TRBJ1-2, with D hard to call. The CDR3 length is 14 residues. Deletions cut 1 base from V and 4 bases from J, with 11 bases between. Germline V CDR1 and CDR2: SGHNT, YYREEE (reference sequence).